This T cell receptor beta chain originates from a study of T-cell memory formation after mild COVID-19. Study-wide background: The TCR clusters were mostly specific to one donor. Findings of the study overall: Later expanders leaned CD4+, whereas day 15 to 85 contracting clones were balanced CD4/CD8.

This CDR3 is 11 amino acids long. Trimming took off 4 bases at V and 6 bases at J, with 4 bases between the two ends. As for this clonotype: Antigen: not known.

A 5'RACE reaction primed in the constant segment made cDNA libraries of TCR alpha and TCR beta, and these carried sample barcodes and UMIs. TCRdb ran MiXCR on the 5' RACE reads and lists one entry per CDR3 protein. This table has 80,000 to 95,000 distinct CDR3 sequences, nearly 25% appearing once. This clonotype was obtained from a man younger than 30 who had mild COVID-19 (a few samples of this study predate the infection). Cell type and time point are not known. This rearrangement joins TRBV12-3 or TRBV12-4 to TRBJ2-1; D is ambiguous. The sample comprised PBMCs or a T cell subset sorted from them (not recorded which). The CDR3 spells CASSWRNEQFF. The CDR3 nucleotides read TGTGCCAGCAGTTGGCGCAATGAGCAGTTCTTC.